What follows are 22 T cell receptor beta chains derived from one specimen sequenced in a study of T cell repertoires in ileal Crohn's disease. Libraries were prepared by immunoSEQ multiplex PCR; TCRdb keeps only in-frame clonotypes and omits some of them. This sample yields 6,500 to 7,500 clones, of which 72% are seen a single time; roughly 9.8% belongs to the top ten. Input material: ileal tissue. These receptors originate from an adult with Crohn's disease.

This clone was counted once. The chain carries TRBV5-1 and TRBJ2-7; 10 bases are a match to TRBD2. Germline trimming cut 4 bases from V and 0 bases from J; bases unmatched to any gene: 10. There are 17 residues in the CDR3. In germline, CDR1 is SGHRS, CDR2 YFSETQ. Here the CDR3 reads CASSHGLAAAPSYEQYF. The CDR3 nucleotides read TGCGCCAGCAGCCATGGACTAGCGGCCGCGCCCTCCTACGAGCAGTACTTC.

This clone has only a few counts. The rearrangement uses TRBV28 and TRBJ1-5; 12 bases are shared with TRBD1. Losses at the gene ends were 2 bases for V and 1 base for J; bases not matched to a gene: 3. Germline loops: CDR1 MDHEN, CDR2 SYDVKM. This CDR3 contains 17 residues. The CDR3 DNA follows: TGTGCCAGCAGTTTAGGGACAGGGGGCGCGAGCAATCAGCCCCAGCATTTT. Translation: CASSLGTGGASNQPQHF. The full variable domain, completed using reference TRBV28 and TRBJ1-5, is DVKVTQSSRYLVKRTGEKVFLECVQDMDHENMFWYRQDPGLGLRLIYFSYDVKMKEKGDIPEGYSVSREKKERFSLILESASTNQTSMYLCASSLGTGGASNQPQHFGDGTRLSIL.

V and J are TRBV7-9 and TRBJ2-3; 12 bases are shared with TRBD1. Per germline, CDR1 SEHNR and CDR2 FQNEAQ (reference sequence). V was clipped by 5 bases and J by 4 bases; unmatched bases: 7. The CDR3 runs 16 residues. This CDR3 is CASSARDRGLSDTQYF. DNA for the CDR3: TGTGCCAGCAGCGCCCGGGACAGGGGGCTCTCAGATACGCAGTATTTT.

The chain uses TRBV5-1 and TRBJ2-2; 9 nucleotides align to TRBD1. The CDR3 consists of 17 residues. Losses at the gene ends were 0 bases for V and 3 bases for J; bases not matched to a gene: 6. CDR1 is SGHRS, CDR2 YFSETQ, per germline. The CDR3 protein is CASSLGSRDRDTGELFF. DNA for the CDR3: TGCGCCAGCAGCTTGGGGTCCCGGGACAGGGACACCGGGGAGCTGTTTTTT.

This CDR3 reads CASRGDRSYGYTF. The CDR3 DNA follows: TGTGCCAGCAGGGGGGACAGGAGCTATGGCTACACCTTC. V gene TRBV7-9 combines with J gene TRBJ1-2, with TRBD1 matching over 8 bases. V lost 6 bases and J lost 4; bases outside the gene matches: 4. This CDR3 is built from 13 residues. Germline V gene lookup returns CDR1 SEHNR and CDR2 FQNEAQ (reference sequence).

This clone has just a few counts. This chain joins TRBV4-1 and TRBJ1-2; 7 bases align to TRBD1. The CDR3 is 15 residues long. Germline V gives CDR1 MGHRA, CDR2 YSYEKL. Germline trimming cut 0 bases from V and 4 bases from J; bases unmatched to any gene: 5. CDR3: CASSQESTGIYGYTF. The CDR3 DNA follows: TGCGCCAGCAGCCAAGAGTCGACAGGGATCTATGGCTACACCTTC.

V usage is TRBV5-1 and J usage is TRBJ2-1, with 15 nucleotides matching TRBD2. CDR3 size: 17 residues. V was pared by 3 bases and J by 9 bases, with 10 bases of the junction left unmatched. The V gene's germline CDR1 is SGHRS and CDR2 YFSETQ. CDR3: CASSSGLAGGWGGEQFF. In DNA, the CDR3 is TGCGCCAGCAGCTCGGGACTAGCGGGGGGTTGGGGCGGTGAGCAGTTCTTC.

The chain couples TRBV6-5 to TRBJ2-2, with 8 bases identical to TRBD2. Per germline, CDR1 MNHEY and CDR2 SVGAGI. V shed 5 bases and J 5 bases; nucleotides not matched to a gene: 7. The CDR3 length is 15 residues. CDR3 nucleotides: TGTGCCAGCAGTCTCGGGACTAGATGGACCGGGGAGCTGTTTTTT. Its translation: CASSLGTRWTGELFF.

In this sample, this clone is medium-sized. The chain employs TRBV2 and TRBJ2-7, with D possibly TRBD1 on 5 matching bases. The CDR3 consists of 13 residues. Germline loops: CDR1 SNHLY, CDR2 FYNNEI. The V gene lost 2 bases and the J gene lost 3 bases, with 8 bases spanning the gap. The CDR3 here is CASSEQDNYEQYF. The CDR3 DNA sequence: TGTGCCAGCAGTGAACAGGACAACTACGAGCAGTACTTC.

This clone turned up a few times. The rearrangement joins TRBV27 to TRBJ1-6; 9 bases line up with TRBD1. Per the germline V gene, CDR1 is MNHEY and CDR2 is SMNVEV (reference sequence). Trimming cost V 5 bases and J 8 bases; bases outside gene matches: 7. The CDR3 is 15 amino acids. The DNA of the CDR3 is TGTGCCAGCAGTCCGGGACAGGGAAGGGATTCACCCCTCCACTTT. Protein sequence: CASSPGQGRDSPLHF.

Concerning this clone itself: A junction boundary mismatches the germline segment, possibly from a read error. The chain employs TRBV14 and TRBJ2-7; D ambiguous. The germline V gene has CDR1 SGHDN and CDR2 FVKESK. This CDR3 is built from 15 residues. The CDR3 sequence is CASSQDRQQSYEQYF. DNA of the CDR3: TGTGCCAGCAGCCAAGATCGGCAACAGTCCTATGAGCAGTACTTC.

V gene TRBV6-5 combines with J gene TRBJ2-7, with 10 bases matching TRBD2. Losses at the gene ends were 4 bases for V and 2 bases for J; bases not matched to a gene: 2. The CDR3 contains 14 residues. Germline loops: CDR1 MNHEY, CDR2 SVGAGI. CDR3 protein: CASSLAGGTYEQYF. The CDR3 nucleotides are TGTGCCAGCAGTTTAGCGGGAGGCACCTACGAGCAGTACTTC.

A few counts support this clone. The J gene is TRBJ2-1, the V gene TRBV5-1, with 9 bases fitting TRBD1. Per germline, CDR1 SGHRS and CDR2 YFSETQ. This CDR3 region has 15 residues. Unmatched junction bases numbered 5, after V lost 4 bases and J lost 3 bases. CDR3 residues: CASSAGTGNYNEQFF. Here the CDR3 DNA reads TGCGCCAGCAGCGCCGGGACAGGGAACTACAATGAGCAGTTCTTC.

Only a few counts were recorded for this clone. The CDR3 sequence: CASSSGGGEQYF. Here the CDR3 DNA reads TGTGCCAGCAGCTCGGGGGGCGGCGAGCAGTACTTC. V is TRBV11-3 and J is TRBJ2-7, with TRBD2 as a possible D gene (7 bases). Trimming left V 4 bases short and J 6 bases short, with 10 bases between. The CDR3 has 12 residues. The V gene's germline CDR1 is SGHNT and CDR2 YENEEA.

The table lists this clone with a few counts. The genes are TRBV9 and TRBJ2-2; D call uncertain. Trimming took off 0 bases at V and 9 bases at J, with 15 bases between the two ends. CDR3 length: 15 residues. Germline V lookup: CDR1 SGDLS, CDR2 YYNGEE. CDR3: CASSVELRAERELFF. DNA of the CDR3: TGTGCCAGCAGCGTAGAGCTTAGAGCCGAAAGGGAGCTGTTTTTT. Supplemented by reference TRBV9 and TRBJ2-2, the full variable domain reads DSGVTQTPKHLITATGQRVTLRCSPRSGDLSVYWYQQSLDQGLQFLIQYYNGEERAKGNILERFSAQQFPDLHSELNLSSLELGDSALYFCASSVELRAERELFFGEGSRLTVL.

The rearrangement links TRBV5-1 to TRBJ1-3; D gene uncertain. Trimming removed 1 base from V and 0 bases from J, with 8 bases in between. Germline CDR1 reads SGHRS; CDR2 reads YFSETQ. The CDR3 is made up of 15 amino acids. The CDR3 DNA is TGCGCCAGCAGCTTGAAGGGAGCCTCTGGAAACACCATATATTTT. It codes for CASSLKGASGNTIYF.

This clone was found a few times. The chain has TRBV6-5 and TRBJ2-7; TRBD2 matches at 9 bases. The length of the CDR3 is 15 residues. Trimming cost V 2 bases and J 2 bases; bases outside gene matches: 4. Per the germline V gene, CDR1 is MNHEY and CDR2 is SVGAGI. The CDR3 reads CASSYRREGTYEQYF. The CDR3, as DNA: TGTGCCAGCAGTTACCGGCGGGAGGGAACCTACGAGCAGTACTTC.

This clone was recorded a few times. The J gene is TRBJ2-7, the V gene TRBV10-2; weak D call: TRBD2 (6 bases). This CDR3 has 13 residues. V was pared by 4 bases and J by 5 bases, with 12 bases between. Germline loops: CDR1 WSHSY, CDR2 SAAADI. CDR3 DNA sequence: TGCGCCAGCAGTGCCGCAGGGAGGCACGAGCAGTACTTC. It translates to CASSAAGRHEQYF.

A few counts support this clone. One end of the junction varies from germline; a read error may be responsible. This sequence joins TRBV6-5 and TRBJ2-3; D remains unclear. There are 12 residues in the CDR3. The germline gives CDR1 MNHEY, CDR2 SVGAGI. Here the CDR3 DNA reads TGTGCCAGCAGTTACTCGGAAACAGATGTCGTTTTT. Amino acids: CASSYSETDVVF.

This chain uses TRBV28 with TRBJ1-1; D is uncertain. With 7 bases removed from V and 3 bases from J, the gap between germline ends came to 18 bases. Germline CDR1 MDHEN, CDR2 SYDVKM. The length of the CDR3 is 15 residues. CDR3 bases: TGTGCCAGCATTGCACTAGTCGGGATGCACACTGAAGCTTTCTTT. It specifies CASIALVGMHTEAFF.

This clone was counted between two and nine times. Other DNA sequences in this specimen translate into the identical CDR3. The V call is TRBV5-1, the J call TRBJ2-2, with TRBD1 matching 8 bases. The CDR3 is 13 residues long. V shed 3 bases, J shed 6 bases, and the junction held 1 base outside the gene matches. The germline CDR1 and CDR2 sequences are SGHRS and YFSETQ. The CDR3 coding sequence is TGCGCCAGCAGCTCGGACAGGGCCGGGGAGCTGTTTTTT. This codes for CASSSDRAGELFF. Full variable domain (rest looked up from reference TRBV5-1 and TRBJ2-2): KAGVTQTPRYLIKTRGQQVTLSCSPISGHRSVSWYQQTPGQGLQFLFEYFSETQRNKGNFPGRFSGRQFSNSRSEMNVSTLELGDSALYLCASSSDRAGELFFGEGSRLTVL.

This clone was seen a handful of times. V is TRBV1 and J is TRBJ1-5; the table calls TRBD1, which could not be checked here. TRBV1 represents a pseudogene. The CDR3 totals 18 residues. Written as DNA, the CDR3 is TGCACCAGCAGCCAGGGGCCCCACGGCGAGTTGTACGATCAGCCCCAGCATTTT. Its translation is CTSSQGPHGELYDQPQHF.